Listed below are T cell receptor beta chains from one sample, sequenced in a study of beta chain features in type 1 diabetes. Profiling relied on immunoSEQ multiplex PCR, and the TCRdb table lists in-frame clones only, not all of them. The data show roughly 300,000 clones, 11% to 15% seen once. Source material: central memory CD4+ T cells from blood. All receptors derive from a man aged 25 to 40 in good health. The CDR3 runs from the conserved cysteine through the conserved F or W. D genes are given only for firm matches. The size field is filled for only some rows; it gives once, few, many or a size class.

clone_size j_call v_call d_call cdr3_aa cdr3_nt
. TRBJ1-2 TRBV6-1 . CATVARGRGYTF TGTGCCACAGTAGCACGTGGACGTGGCTACACCTTC
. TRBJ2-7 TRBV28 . CASSYRVPYEQYF TGTGCCAGCAGTTACAGGGTTCCCTACGAGCAGTACTTC
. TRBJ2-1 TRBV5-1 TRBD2 CASSLEPPPSGTQFF TGCGCCAGCAGCTTGGAACCCCCGCCTAGCGGAACACAGTTCTTC
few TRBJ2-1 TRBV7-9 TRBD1 CASSPGQGAYHEQFF TGTGCCAGCAGCCCCGGACAGGGGGCGTACCATGAGCAGTTCTTC
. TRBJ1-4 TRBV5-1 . CASSESGSWLFF TGCGCCAGCAGCGAGTCGGGGTCGTGGCTGTTTTTT
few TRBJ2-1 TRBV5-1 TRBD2 CASRSSGGSSGSYNEQFF TGCGCCAGCCGGTCTAGCGGGGGGAGCTCGGGCTCCTACAATGAGCAGTTCTTC
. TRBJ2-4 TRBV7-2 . CASSLEGFENIQYF TGTGCCAGCAGCTTAGAGGGCTTTGAAAACATTCAGTACTTC
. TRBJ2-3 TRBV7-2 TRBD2 CASRFGGTSGSTDTQYF TGTGCCAGCAGGTTTGGGGGGACTAGCGGGAGCACAGATACGCAGTATTTT
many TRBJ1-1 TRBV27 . CASSRKGRTEAFF TGTGCCAGCAGTCGGAAGGGGCGGACTGAAGCTTTCTTT
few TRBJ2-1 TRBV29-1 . CSVGSTYNEQFF TGCAGCGTTGGCTCCACCTACAATGAGCAGTTCTTC
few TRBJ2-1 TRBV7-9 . CASSFGGQRGNEQFF TGTGCCAGCAGCTTCGGGGGACAGCGGGGCAATGAGCAGTTCTTC
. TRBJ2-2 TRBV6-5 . CASSYLNSGELFF TGTGCCAGCAGTTACTTGAATTCCGGGGAGCTGTTTTTT
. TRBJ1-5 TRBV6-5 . CASSYSGRNQPQHF TGTGCCAGCAGTTACTCGGGGAGGAACCAGCCCCAGCATTTT
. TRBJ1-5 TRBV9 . CASRLTGFNQPQHF TGTGCCAGCAGGTTAACAGGGTTCAATCAGCCCCAGCATTTT
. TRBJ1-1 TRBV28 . CASSLFQNTEAFF TGTGCCAGCAGCTTATTTCAGAACACTGAAGCTTTCTTT
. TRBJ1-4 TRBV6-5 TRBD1 CASSQTGMGEKLFF TGTGCCAGCAGCCAGACAGGGATGGGTGAAAAACTGTTTTTT
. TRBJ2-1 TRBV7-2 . CASSPWDSSYNEQFF TGTGCCAGCAGCCCCTGGGACTCCTCCTACAATGAGCAGTTCTTC